Following are 15 T cell receptor beta chains from one sample sequenced in a study of long-term antiretroviral therapy in people with HIV. With survey level as its setting, the immunoSEQ assay was v3.0. This table comes from immunoSEQ multiplex PCR, and its TCRdb copy is limited to in-frame clones, with some not included. The table includes 20,000 or so clones, approximately 83% detected once. The sequences come from unsorted PBMCs, collected 0.5 years before starting antiretroviral therapy. The origin of the receptors is a man younger than 35 with HIV.

A few counts support this clone. The gene calls are TRBV13 and TRBJ2-1, with D perhaps assigned TRBD1 or TRBD2 (5 bases each). Germline V gene sequence: CDR1 PRHDT, CDR2 FYEKMQ (reference sequence). This CDR3 has 15 residues. Trimming left V 3 bases short and J 5 bases short, with 14 bases between. The CDR3 nucleotides read TGTGCCAGCAGCTTCCTGAGGGGTTCCCACAATGAGCAGTTCTTC. Encoded protein: CASSFLRGSHNEQFF.

This clone was counted between two and nine times. The chain recombines TRBV25-1 with TRBJ2-5; 9 positions match TRBD1. This CDR3 comprises 14 residues. In germline, CDR1 is MGHDK, CDR2 SYGVNS. Unmatched junction bases numbered 6, after V lost 1 base and J lost 9 bases. CDR3 nucleotides: TGTGCCAGCAGTGAATCGGGGGACAGGGCGGCCCAGTACTTC. Amino acids: CASSESGDRAAQYF.

The chain joins TRBV5-1 to TRBJ1-1; possibly TRBD1 for D (6 bases). CDR3 length equals 15 residues. Trimming took off 4 bases at V and 1 base at J, with 14 bases between the two ends. Germline CDR1 and CDR2: SGHRS and YFSETQ. CDR3 sequence reads: CASSLLGTKNTEAFF. In DNA, the CDR3 is TGCGCCAGCAGCCTGTTAGGGACAAAGAACACTGAAGCTTTCTTT. The full variable domain, completed using reference TRBV5-1 and TRBJ1-1, is KAGVTQTPRYLIKTRGQQVTLSCSPISGHRSVSWYQQTPGQGLQFLFEYFSETQRNKGNFPGRFSGRQFSNSRSEMNVSTLELGDSALYLCASSLLGTKNTEAFFGQGTRLTVV.

The chain combines TRBV4-3 with TRBJ1-1; D may be TRBD1 (6 bases). Trimming stripped 0 bases from V and 5 bases from J, with 10 bases between. This CDR3 has 14 amino acids. The germline gives CDR1 LGHNA, CDR2 YSLEER. The CDR3 bases are TGCGCCAGCAGCCAAGAGACAGGTTATACTGAAGCTTTCTTT. This codes for CASSQETGYTEAFF.

About this clone itself: Other DNA sequences within the sample encode an identical CDR3. The genes are TRBV27 and TRBJ2-7; 11 nucleotides align to TRBD1. The length of the CDR3 is 14 residues. Germline V gene sequence: CDR1 MNHEY, CDR2 SMNVEV (reference sequence). Trimming removed 4 bases from V and 7 bases from J; junction bases left unmatched: 6. CDR3 sequence reads: CASSSGTGGGEQYF. The CDR3 DNA follows: TGTGCCAGCAGTTCAGGGACAGGGGGTGGAGAGCAGTACTTC.

There are a few counts of this clone. This chain's CDR3 is CASSLSGANQPQHF. The CDR3, as DNA: TGTGCCAGCAGCTTGAGTGGTGCCAATCAGCCCCAGCATTTT. This chain joins TRBV5-5 and TRBJ1-5; D remains ambiguous. The germline V gene encodes CDR1 SGHKS and CDR2 YYEKEE (reference sequence). CDR3 length: 14 amino acids. V lost 1 base to trimming and J lost 3 bases, with 8 bases between them. Full variable domain (missing parts from reference TRBV5-5 and TRBJ1-5): DAGVTQSPTHLIKTRGQQVTLRCSPISGHKSVSWYQQVLGQGPQFIFQYYEKEERGRGNFPDRFSARQFPNYSSELNVNALLLGDSALYLCASSLSGANQPQHFGDGTRLSIL.

This sequence joins TRBV12-5 and TRBJ2-7, with TRBD2 as a possible D gene (7 bases). V was trimmed by 2 bases and J by 6 bases, leaving 17 bases between them. Germline values: CDR1 LGHNT, CDR2 FRNRAP. CDR3 size: 15 residues. Here the CDR3 reads CASGLLAGAYVEQYF. The CDR3 DNA reads TGTGCTAGTGGTTTGCTGGCGGGGGCCTACGTCGAGCAGTACTTC.

This sequence joins TRBV5-4 and TRBJ1-2; 7 bases align to TRBD1. The V segment lost 3 bases and the J segment 4 bases; nucleotides outside the gene matches: 6. Germline CDR1 reads SGHNT; CDR2 reads YYREEE (reference sequence). The CDR3 totals 14 residues. CDR3 residues: CASSSGQVSYGYTF. The CDR3 DNA reads TGTGCCAGCAGCTCTGGACAGGTGAGCTATGGCTACACCTTC.

V is TRBV5-6 and J is TRBJ1-4; a possible D gene is TRBD1 (5 bases). Germline assignment: CDR1 SGHDT and CDR2 YYEEEE. Trimming removed 4 bases at V and 11 bases at J, with 27 bases between. This CDR3 contains 17 residues. The chain's CDR3 is CASSERRDLFASRKLFF. CDR3 sequence (DNA): TGTGCCAGCAGCGAGCGCCGGGACCTCTTCGCTTCAAGGAAACTGTTTTTT.

V gene TRBV7-9 combines with J gene TRBJ2-2; D ambiguous. There are 13 residues in the CDR3. Germline-derived CDR1 and CDR2 are SEHNR and FQNEAQ (reference sequence). V dropped 5 bases and J dropped 7 bases, with 11 bases sitting between them. The CDR3 DNA sequence: TGTGCCAGCAGCCCAGAGCCTAGCGGGGAGCTGTTTTTT. This encodes CASSPEPSGELFF.

This clone was picked up a small number of times. V is TRBV29-1 and J is TRBJ2-1; TRBD2 is a possible D gene (5 bases). V was pared by 1 base and J by 0 bases, with 13 bases between. The CDR3 covers 16 residues. Germline assignment: CDR1 SQVTM and CDR2 ANQGSEA. CDR3 DNA sequence: TGCAGCGTTGAAGTTCAACGGGGATACTCCTACAATGAGCAGTTCTTC. Protein product: CSVEVQRGYSYNEQFF.

This chain links TRBV6-4 with TRBJ2-2, with TRBD1 matching over 10 bases. V dropped 6 bases and J dropped 3; count of bases not matched to a gene: 16. Germline assignment: CDR1 MRHNA and CDR2 SNTAGT. CDR3 length equals 19 residues. The CDR3 loop reads CASSKLLTGGPRDTGELFF. The CDR3 coding sequence is TGTGCCAGCAGCAAACTTTTGACAGGGGGCCCGAGGGACACCGGGGAGCTGTTTTTT.

The chain employs TRBV10-3 and TRBJ1-3, with 7 bases lining up with TRBD1. The CDR3 has 16 amino acids. J gave up 1 base and V 0 bases, and 3 bases lay outside the gene matches. Per germline, CDR1 ENHRY and CDR2 SYGVKD. The CDR3 loop is CAISESEGASGNTIYF. CDR3 DNA: TGTGCCATCAGTGAGTCGGAGGGGGCGTCTGGAAACACCATATATTTT.

The J gene is TRBJ2-1, the V gene TRBV7-9; 12 nucleotides match TRBD1. Germline-derived CDR1 and CDR2 are SEHNR and FQNEAQ (reference sequence). V shed 7 bases and J 10 bases; nucleotides not matched to a gene: 11. The CDR3 is 15 amino acids. CDR3 residues: CASTVRDRGLMEQFF. CDR3 in DNA: TGTGCCAGCACCGTCAGGGACAGGGGGCTTATGGAGCAGTTCTTC. Looking up the rest from reference TRBV7-9 and TRBJ2-1 gives the full variable domain: DTGVSQNPRHKITKRGQNVTFRCDPISEHNRLYWYRQTLGQGPEFLTYFQNEAQLEKSRLLSDRFSAERPKGSFSTLEIQRTEQGDSAMYLCASTVRDRGLMEQFFGPGTRLTVL.

V usage is TRBV18 and J usage is TRBJ1-1; tentative D call: TRBD1 (5 bases). The CDR3 runs 13 residues. The germline gives CDR1 KGHSH, CDR2 LQKENI. V was cut by 3 bases and J by 1 base, with 6 bases left in between. In DNA, the CDR3 is TGTGCCAGCTCACCCGGACAGAACACTGAAGCTTTCTTT. As protein: CASSPGQNTEAFF.